The 8 T cell receptor beta chains below all came from one sample that was sequenced in a study of identical twins. TCRdb analysed the 5' RACE reads with MiXCR anew, one entry per CDR3 protein. The sample consists of around 1.7 million distinct CDR3 sequences, more than 30% of them appearing once. What was sequenced was cord blood. Every receptor here comes from a newborn girl in good health.

This clonotype occurred a few times. V is TRBV25-1 and J is TRBJ1-2; D uncertain. This CDR3 is built from 15 residues. The V gene's germline CDR1 is MGHDK and CDR2 SYGVNS. The ends were cut back, 1 base at V and 8 bases at J, with 17 bases in the middle. CDR3 coding DNA: TGTGCCAGCAGTGAATCCCCTCCCGGGTCAGAAGGCTACACCTTC. This codes for CASSESPPGSEGYTF.

This chain uses TRBV28 with TRBJ2-7; D possibly matches TRBD1 or TRBD2 (5 bases each). Trimming stripped 6 bases from V and 11 bases from J, with 20 bases between. This CDR3 region has 13 residues. The germline V gene has CDR1 MDHEN and CDR2 SYDVKM. The CDR3 protein is CASSLNGALGKYF. For the CDR3, the DNA is TGTGCCAGCAGCCTGAACGGGGCCCTCGGGAAGTACTTC.

This chain joins TRBV10-3 and TRBJ1-6; 7 bases match TRBD1. Germline trimming cut 6 bases from V and 9 bases from J; bases unmatched to any gene: 8. The CDR3 has 14 residues. Germline values: CDR1 ENHRY, CDR2 SYGVKD. The DNA for the CDR3 is TGTGCCATCAGCCCAGACAGGGAGAGTTCACCCCTCCACTTT. It encodes CAISPDRESSPLHF.

The rearrangement joins TRBV7-2 to TRBJ1-1; D uncertain. CDR3 size: 16 residues. CDR1 SGHTA and CDR2 FQGNSA come from the germline V gene. Trimming cost V 1 base and J 1 base, with 13 bases left between them. The CDR3 here is CASSLDSGFPNTEAFF. CDR3 in DNA: TGTGCCAGCAGCTTAGACTCGGGGTTCCCGAACACTGAAGCTTTCTTT.

CDR3 protein: CASSYRGSGDQPQHF. The CDR3 DNA follows: TGTGCCAGCAGTTACAGGGGCTCGGGCGATCAGCCCCAGCATTTT. The V and J genes are TRBV6-5 and TRBJ1-5, with TRBD1 as a possible D gene (5 bases). Germline V gives CDR1 MNHEY, CDR2 SVGAGI. V lost 2 bases and J 5 bases, leaving 13 bases between the germline ends. CDR3 length: 15 residues.

This chain joins TRBV7-8 and TRBJ2-4, with 8 bases matching TRBD1. V trimming: 4 bases; J trimming: 9 bases; junction bases outside the gene matches: 2. The V gene's germline CDR1 is SGHVS and CDR2 FQNEAQ. This CDR3 is built from 12 residues. This CDR3 reads CASSSTGGIQYF. CDR3 coding DNA: TGTGCCAGCAGCTCAACAGGGGGCATTCAGTACTTC.

The rearrangement links TRBV10-3 to TRBJ2-7; 7 nucleotides match TRBD1. Trimming took 6 bases from V and 0 from J; bases not matched to a gene: 2. Germline V gene data show CDR1 as ENHRY and CDR2 as SYGVKD. This CDR3 region has 13 residues. As DNA, the CDR3 is TGTGCCATCAGGGGGGACAGCTCCTACGAGCAGTACTTC. Translating gives CAIRGDSSYEQYF.

Concerning this clonotype itself: A read error may account for a junction end that differs from germline. V usage is TRBV15 and J usage is TRBJ1-5; D uncertain. This CDR3 has 15 amino acids. Germline CDR1 reads LNHNV; CDR2 reads YYDKDF (reference sequence). This CDR3 is CATSIGLFSDQPQHF. The CDR3 bases are TGTGCCACCAGCATTGGACTTTTTAGCGATCAGCCCCAGCATTTT.